This T cell receptor beta chain was documented in a study of early T cells in non-severe SARS-CoV-2 infection. In the study overall: Whole-blood bulk RNA, unsorted, was sequenced, and chains were unpaired.

As for this clonotype: Antigen specificity is unknown.

Researchers attached unique molecular identifiers to individual cDNA molecules. TCRdb re-called the 5' RACE reads with MiXCR, one entry per CDR3 protein. The sample holds tens of thousands of distinct CDR3 sequences, around 6.9% seen once. Study-wide findings and caveats: Private and CD4 specificities were missed by VDJdb matching, skewed to anti-spike CD8.

Germline V gene data show CDR1 as KGHDR and CDR2 as SFDVKD. The ends lost 3 bases at V and 7 bases at J; junction bases unmatched: 11. This CDR3 has 17 residues. The TCR was taken from an adult who was a healthcare worker with PCR-confirmed SARS-CoV-2 infection or an uninfected control (not recorded which). V and J are TRBV24-1 and TRBJ2-6; 7 bases map to TRBD1. The sample consisted of whole blood, taken at baseline. For the CDR3, the DNA is TGTGCCACCAGTGATCGACCAGGACAGGCGGAAGCCAACGTCCTGACTTTC. This encodes CATSDRPGQAEANVLTF.